The source of this TCR beta chain is a study of cytomegalovirus exposure and HLA in healthy donors. Data came from immunoSEQ multiplex PCR; TCRdb stores just in-frame clones and leaves some out. This sample has over 150,000 clones, with 75% to 90% found just once. Notes on this clone: Its matching antigen is unknown.

Points from the study as a whole: Rare TCR sequences predominated, though certain public TCRs were found in many donors.

This TCR derives from a woman aged 18-29 years in good health and CMV-seronegative. Specimen: PBMCs.

CDR3: CASSPVTGVGEAFF. CDR3 nucleotides: TGTGCCAGCAGTCCCGTAACAGGGGTAGGGGAAGCTTTCTTT. This sequence joins TRBV27 and TRBJ1-1; 7 bases line up with TRBD1. Germline V gene data show CDR1 as MNHEY and CDR2 as SMNVEV (reference sequence). This CDR3 is 14 amino acids long. V shed 5 bases and J 8 bases; nucleotides not matched to a gene: 11.